This entry features one T cell receptor (beta chain) sequence. The data belong to a study of blood T cell repertoires in COVID-19. At the level of the study: PBMCs, B-cell-depleted T cells, or T cells provided the cDNA or gDNA that made up the material.

V lost 4 bases, J lost 2 bases, and 17 bases lay in between. CDR1 and CDR2 from the germline V gene are ENHRY and SYGVKD. The CDR3 sequence is 17 residues long. Only in-frame clones appear in the TCRdb table, and some are missing; sequencing was by immunoSEQ multiplex PCR. The table lists fewer than 250,000 clones, around 85% of them singletons. The sample was PBMCs or T cells enriched from blood (not recorded which). The chain joins TRBV10-3 to TRBJ2-2; weak D call: TRBD1 (6 bases). The receptor comes from a woman aged 25 to 39 who had recovered from COVID-19. Here the CDR3 reads CAISGLAGAQNTGELFF. For the CDR3, the DNA is TGTGCCATCAGTGGATTAGCAGGGGCCCAAAACACCGGGGAGCTGTTTTTT.